This TCR beta chain was found in a study of cytomegalovirus exposure and HLA in healthy donors (dated by TCRdb to about 2017). About the investigation overall: An earlier analysis of several hundred of the donors reported 276 Gb of sequence data and 100 million to 140 million unique TCR beta sequences from about 179 million T cells. Rather than drawing on any new phenotypic data, the later analysis identified candidate immune exposures from TCR beta sequences and the way those sequences occurred across donors. An early release that covered about 600 HLA-typed donors contained 250 to 350 gigabases of sequencing data and 85 million to 100 million unique TCR sequences. Across some 400 genotyped donors of the cohort, an average of approximately 220,000 unique TCR beta nucleotide sequences per donor were sequenced, and roughly 20% of those sequences were non-productive. The number of typed donors differed by locus: about 620-640 for A, B, C, DRB1 and DQB1; roughly 510 for DQA1; some 590 for DPA1; and about 450 for DPB1. A later genetic analysis took genome-wide SNP genotypes for about 55% of the 666 donors and used that subset as a discovery cohort. HLA typing included class I and class II loci at four-digit resolution. A separate validation cohort of 100 to 150 different subjects was used in addition to the roughly 700-subject first cohort. To study patterns of TCR occurrence, a later analysis re-analyzed previously published TCR beta repertoires from around 660 donors and added high-resolution HLA genotyping. The study used immunosequencing to profile the T cell repertoires of more than 650 subjects and linked those repertoires to cytomegalovirus serostatus. An earlier analysis of some 600 of the donors applied high-throughput TCR beta sequencing to assess whether each TCR beta V gene segment acted as functional or pseudogenic. The study combined high-throughput TCR immunosequencing, statistical association of individual TCRs with disease status, and machine learning to predict cytomegalovirus infection status. Every repertoire in the discovery cohort had been generated on one and the same sequencing platform. Of the 300 to 500 genotyped donors, 75% to 85% were placed in the genetic ancestry cluster associated with self-reported Caucasian donors. Donor age, sex, ethnicity and CMV serostatus were compiled together with the repertoire data. The study aimed to test whether cataloging public T cell receptors could reveal signatures of past pathogen exposure. Because of strong linkage in the cohort, roughly five DR-DQ haplotypes were treated as single units for association and clustering. General study outcomes and caveats: Because counts were too low, 15 or so rarely observed V segments, including chromosome 9 orphons, were excluded from the earlier analysis of some 590 of the donors. In a later analysis, HLA-associated TCR beta chains were found to be more clonally expanded and to have lower generation probabilities than equally common non-associated chains. A group of highly shared sequence variants was considered likely to be a technical artifact of the sequencing pipeline. According to the authors, the approach could potentially be generalized to other disease states and immunological phenotypes. Compared with the approximately 710-donor mean, donors in an Asian-associated ancestry cluster had fewer N-insertions in productive TCRs, according to a later genetic analysis. Cytomegalovirus status was reported to be diagnosed by the classifier with high specificity and sensitivity in both the original and validation cohorts. HLA typing was unavailable for some donors at each locus, so association tests used only the typed subset. According to a later analysis, TCR association rates differed among HLA loci, with DRB1 alleles showing the most associated TCRs and HLA-C alleles showing the fewest. Presence/absence analyses assumed roughly uniform sequencing depth across donors, an assumption that may not hold. Because the 87-base-pair reads could not distinguish some IMGT-functional V segments, including TRBV6-2 and TRBV6-3, those segments were excluded. A further reported finding was that TCR beta sequences accurately predicted the HLA-A and HLA-B alleles for most subjects in the first cohort. According to a later analysis, most CMV-associated TCR beta chains appeared to be HLA-restricted, and the HLA associations seemed to be driven largely by CMV exposure. In a later genetic analysis, a missense DCLRE1C variant was associated with V-gene and J-gene trimming of TCR beta chains, and the association was replicated in an independent cohort. Correlated functional status among segregating V segments might be attributable to linkage disequilibrium, but an unknown experimental factor could not be ruled out. Several of the top co-occurrence clusters appeared to be linked to parvovirus B19, influenza, CMV and Epstein-Barr virus, according to a later analysis. A total of around 150 TCR beta chains were listed by the study as associated with cytomegalovirus. Immune exposure information for the cohort was limited to CMV serostatus. In a later analysis, around 15,000 TCR beta sequences were associated with specific HLA alleles at a false discovery rate of 0.05. This cohort had only TCR beta chains sequenced, and the lack of alpha or paired-chain data limited which features could be detected. In an earlier analysis of approximately 600 of the donors, most TCR beta V segments were observed in productive rearrangements about 87% or about 30% of the time, broadly matching IMGT annotations. A few of the identified cytomegalovirus-associated TCR beta chains were confirmed in vitro to be specific for cytomegalovirus antigens. While some public TCRs were present in many individuals, most TCR sequences turned up only very rarely across donors. Assigning TCR associations to individual alleles was difficult when HLA alleles, especially DR and DQ, strongly co-occurred.

As concerns this clone: The antigen this receptor binds is unknown. No base quality values were provided; no much bigger clone lies one nucleotide off.

The germline V gene supplies CDR1 MNHEY and CDR2 SVGAGI. There are 14 amino acids in the CDR3, from cysteine to phenylalanine inclusive. This entry keeps only the CDR3 DNA: 42 bases, framed from base 1. Trimming takes 5 bases from V and 4 bases from J, and the germline ends sit 14 bases apart. Libraries were prepared through the immunoSEQ multiplex PCR assay. For the multiplex PCR, a mixture combining 60 forward primers for TCR Vbeta segments and 13 reverse primers for TCR Jbeta segments was used. The CDR3 region of rearranged TCR beta genes was amplified from genomic DNA by a multiplex PCR assay. Amplified TCR beta libraries were sequenced as 87-base-pair reads on the Illumina HiSeq System. As for the authors' bioinformatics: A later analysis tallied about 77 million unique TCR beta chains across the 600 to 700 repertoires, and roughly 11 million of those chains were shared by two or more donors. Raw reads were error-corrected and collapsed into unique sequences with a nearest-neighbor algorithm that merged closely related sequences to remove PCR and sequencing errors. V, D and J gene segments were assigned by aligning CDR3 sequences to IMGT reference sequences. Each retained sequence needed at least a six-nucleotide match to both a V gene segment and a J gene segment. Rearrangements were called productive when the CDR3 lacked stop codons and stayed in frame with V and J; all others were non-productive. Following IMGT convention, CDR3 was defined as the stretch from the second conserved V-encoded cysteine up to the conserved J-encoded phenylalanine. Sequences without an unambiguous match to a single V gene segment were excluded from the earlier analysis of over 500 of the donors. An earlier analysis of roughly 590 of the donors called V segments functional above 56.7% productive rearrangements and segregating when the between-donor standard deviation exceeded 5%. A statistical classification framework was built to diagnose cytomegalovirus status from the catalog of TCR beta chain sequences. A later analysis assigned V and J genes by comparing TCR nucleotide sequences with IMGT/GENE-DB human TR gene sequences. Using the TCRdist pipeline, a later analysis assigned CDR3 sequences along with most-parsimonious VDJ recombination scenarios. In a later analysis, each TCR beta chain was defined by its CDR3 amino acid sequence together with its V-gene family, and reads lacking a unique V-gene family were excluded. In a later analysis, several hundred highly shared, low-generation-probability nucleotide sequences were removed to address suspected cross-contamination and a sequencing artifact. In a later analysis, a clonal expansion index for each public chain was calculated from normalized within-repertoire ranks of inferred template counts. A later analysis computed generation probabilities with a VDJ recombination model fitted to out-of-frame rearrangements, and checked the results against IGoR. Hypergeometric tests were used in a later analysis to score TCR-TCR, TCR-HLA and TCR-CMV co-occurrence, with a repertoire-size bias correction applied to the TCR pairs. In a later analysis, false discovery rates were estimated by permuting HLA or CMV assignments 20 times. In a later analysis, co-occurring TCRs were grouped using DBSCAN, with TCRdist sequence similarity added in when clustering inside HLA-allele-positive subsets. For co-occurrence clustering, repertoires with fewer than 30,000 or more than 120,000 public chains were excluded, along with four to six repertoires with anomalous nucleotide sharing. What TCRdb holds here is the immuneACCESS table cut down to in-frame rearrangements. Part of the clones is not present; checked against another copy, under half of the missing clones reflect an unresolved V gene, and the others are unexplained. V, J and clone size reflect that table, while D and trimming were determined from the DNA. This sample gives 95,000 to 150,000 clones in total; approximately 79% of them show up just once. The ten largest account for 2.1% of the sample.

The cohort was made up of 666 healthy bone marrow donors. All cohort members were sampled while nominally healthy, although unrecorded immune exposures were likely present. The donor tested CMV seronegative, placing the donor among the 300 to 450 seronegative members of the cohort. Every donor gave a peripheral blood sample, and the peripheral blood mononuclear cells from that sample were used for TCR beta sequencing. The Qiagen DNeasy Blood Extraction Kit was used to extract genomic DNA from the blood cell samples. The material sequenced was PBMCs. The chain was built from TRBV6-5 and TRBJ1-2; TRBD1 could be the D gene, as 5 bases match. The sequence was collected from a young man in good health and CMV-seronegative. The bases are TGTGCCAGCAGTACCGGGGGTCTGCCCTATGGCTACACCTTC. Its protein is CASSTGGLPYGYTF.